The entry that follows covers one T cell receptor (beta chain) sequence. CDR1 is KGHSH, CDR2 LQKENI, per germline. The CDR3 contains 15 residues. The V end was cut by 3 bases, the J end by 8 bases, with 14 bases between. The entry originates in a study of cytomegalovirus exposure and HLA in healthy donors. PCR was performed using 60 Vbeta and 13 Jbeta primers. Profiling relied on immunoSEQ multiplex PCR, and the TCRdb table lists in-frame clones only, not all of them. The sample lists 60,000 to 70,000 clones, approximately 80% occurring once. The sequencing sample was made of PBMCs. The genes are TRBV18 and TRBJ1-6; no clear D. This clonotype originated in a woman in her 30s in good health and CMV-seronegative. In DNA form, the CDR3 reads TGTGCCAGCTCACCTAGGAGCCCCGGGGATTCACCCCTCCACTTT. This codes for CASSPRSPGDSPLHF. Full variable domain (rest looked up from reference TRBV18 and TRBJ1-6): NAGVMQNPRHLVRRRGQEARLRCSPMKGHSHVYWYRQLPEEGLKFMVYLQKENIIDESGMPKERFSAEFPKEGPSILRIQQVVRGDSAAYFCASSPRSPGDSPLHFGNGTRLTVT.